This T cell receptor (beta chain) was retrieved from a study of identical twins (dated by TCRdb to between 2015 and 2016). About the investigation overall: To test whether fetal clonotypes persist, the study used deep sequencing on TCR alpha and beta repertoires from monozygotic twins, unrelated adults of various ages, and cord blood. To rule out contamination, the twin experiments were replicated at different times with different library preparation protocols. Study-level results and caveats: Fewer insertions were carried by abundant cord blood beta clonotypes; a weaker similar trend was observed in young adult naive repertoires, while no such trend was observed in memory repertoires. Recombination models systematically underestimated out-of-frame TCR alpha sharing in monozygotic twins but agreed with sharing between unrelated individuals. Conclusions relied on cross-sectional statistical analysis, since the same donors could not be followed over many years. The excess sharing between twins in beta out-of-frame sequences was weaker because fewer shared sequences reduced the signal-to-noise ratio. Invariant T cells such as MAIT and iNKT could partly confound zero-insertion analyses, although diverse VJ usage argued against such confounding for most clonotypes. Compared with coincidental sharing between unrelated individuals, out-of-frame TCR alpha sequences shared between twins showed an excess of sequences with low generation probability.

The germline V gene specifies SGHRS as CDR1 and YFSETQ as CDR2. V is cut by 1 base and J by 7 bases, and the space between the germline ends is 15 bases. Including cysteine and phenylalanine, the CDR3 has 15 amino acids. The only DNA kept is the CDR3, 45 bases in frame from the first base. The library came from 5' RACE. Sequencing instrument: Illumina HiSeq 2000. A universal primer binding site was added through template switching, and the final cDNA carried a unique molecular identifier so that TCR cDNA molecules could be counted accurately. First-strand cDNA for TCR alpha and beta chains was synthesized from specific primers in the conserved constant-segment region. To control for contamination, every cDNA library was double barcoded, receiving both a SMART-Mk sample barcode and Illumina barcodes. TruSeq adapter sequences and Illumina sample barcodes were added in two successive PCR steps. TCR alpha and beta cDNA libraries were sequenced on the Illumina HiSeq platform with custom primers. The paper's data handling went like this. Raw reads were processed with MiGEC to extract unique molecular identifiers, and MiXCR was used to determine CDR3 positions. For each individual, recombination models were inferred using an EM algorithm with the repgenHMM and IGoR tools. The analysis of shared clonotypes was done with the tcR package in R, with sharing normalized by the product of cloneset sizes. To study raw recombination without the effects of thymic and clonal selection, out-of-frame nonproductive sequences were analyzed. The public reads were reanalyzed by TCRdb: fastp trimming at Q25, MiXCR alignment, in-frame beta chains only. Each CDR3 protein gets just one entry, which takes the most common genes and DNA from the rows behind it. The authors' filters were not applied to this entry. The sample table lists roughly 700,000 distinct CDR3 sequences, 8.6% of them with a count of one. Of the sample, around 0.95% falls within the top ten clones.

This clonotype was seen a handful of times. Its antigen remains undetermined. Base qualities were left out, and no much larger clone turns up one base away. Every donor was a healthy Caucasian. The twin cohort consisted of three pairs of female monozygotic twins, all aged about 18 to 29 years. The RNA used for TCR libraries was isolated from peripheral blood mononuclear cells. These records were also assigned to another study, of yellow fever vaccine responses in identical twins. The second investigation adds: According to the authors, the vaccine-induced T cell response in identical twins seemed to be partly convergent and partly specific to each individual. Focusing on identical twins, the study followed the T cell clones that responded to the vaccine, and did so with precision.

The origin of this receptor is a woman between 18 and 29 years old in good health. The source material was PBMCs. The rearrangement joined TRBV5-1 to TRBJ2-1, with TRBD2 perhaps the D gene, on 5 matching bases. The CDR3 loop reads CASSLLSGRENEQFF. The nucleotide sequence is TGCGCCAGCAGCTTGTTATCTGGGAGAGAGAATGAGCAGTTCTTC.